This T cell receptor beta chain was recovered during a study of PD-1 blockade in classical Hodgkin lymphoma. Study context: Intravenous delivery of nivolumab at 3 mg/kg to patients occurred every 2 weeks.

General observations from the study: Complete responders had baseline diversity similar to newly diagnosed patients. Unlike CD8+ TCR diversity, which did not rise significantly by C4D1, CD4+ TCR diversity did. Diminished baseline TCR diversity has been reported in newly diagnosed patients relative to healthy donors.

No patient escaped relapse after autologous stem cell transplantation, and brentuximab vedotin exposure varied. A word on this clone: Its cognate antigen is unknown.

Repertoires were generated with immunoSEQ multiplex PCR, while TCRdb's copy carries only in-frame clones and drops some. Of over 25,000 clones listed, over 65% are singletons. The receptor was isolated from a human donor with classical Hodgkin lymphoma. The sample consisted of peripheral blood mononuclear cells (PBMCs), taken before the second cycle of nivolumab.

CDR3 bases: TGTGCCAGCAGTTCTGGGATAGAGACCCAGTACTTC. Protein product: CASSSGIETQYF. The genes are TRBV27 and TRBJ2-5; D remains ambiguous. The CDR3 sequence is 12 residues long. The V end was cut by 4 bases, the J end by 4 bases, with 7 bases between. Germline CDR1 MNHEY, CDR2 SMNVEV (reference sequence).